The present T cell receptor beta chain was sequenced within a study of CD8+ T cells in alopecia areata. This clone was picked up a small number of times. Antigen: not known. As the sequencing template, cDNA was produced by extracting RNA and reverse transcribing it. Profiled with immunoSEQ multiplex PCR; TCRdb holds only in-frame clones, not every one. This sample has 110,000 to 150,000 clones, with around two thirds found just once. General study results and limits: In lesional scalp, particularly from alopecia totalis/universalis, clonality was higher than in normal scalp. Scalp sequencing also captures normal skin's resident alphabeta T cells. Sharing of TCRs across patients appeared less clear than in mice, possibly for HLA-related reasons.

Sequenced input: CD8+ T cells sorted from blood. The TCR comes from a human donor in good health.

CDR3 DNA sequence: TGTGCCTGGAGGGAGATAGGACAGGCCGCGTCCGATGAGCAGTTCTTC. Residues: CAWREIGQAASDEQFF. J is TRBJ2-1 and V is TRBV30, with 7 bases that match TRBD1. The CDR3 covers 16 residues. Trimming took 3 bases from V and 8 from J; bases not matched to a gene: 16. Germline lookup yields CDR1 GTSNPN and CDR2 SVGIG (reference sequence).